This T cell receptor beta chain came from a study of blood T cell repertoires in COVID-19. The V segment lost 3 bases and the J segment 2 bases; nucleotides outside the gene matches: 15. This CDR3 is 20 amino acids long. Germline values: CDR1 SGHRS, CDR2 YFSETQ. The method was immunoSEQ multiplex PCR; TCRdb's version includes in-frame clones alone and lacks a portion of them. Of 270,000 or so clones listed, around 89% are singletons. This clone was detected a few times. V usage is TRBV5-1 and J usage is TRBJ2-7, with TRBD2 matching over 15 bases. This sequence originates from a man aged 35 to 55 with acute or convalescent COVID-19. The source material was peripheral blood. The CDR3 DNA reads as TGCGCCAGCAGCTCAAAACCAGCCGGGACTAGCGGGGGGTCACCCTACGAGCAGTACTTC. It codes for CASSSKPAGTSGGSPYEQYF.